This T cell receptor (beta chain) is drawn from a study of blood T cell repertoires in COVID-19. This clone was recorded once. Profiling relied on immunoSEQ multiplex PCR, and the TCRdb table lists in-frame clones only, not all of them. The sample consists of around 450,000 clones, 70% to 90% of them appearing once. The CDR3 is 14 residues long. The germline CDR1 and CDR2 sequences are MGHRA and YSYEKL. V lost 4 bases and J lost 8; bases outside the gene matches: 5. The sequence came from a woman younger than 30 with acute COVID-19. This chain joins TRBV4-1 and TRBJ1-6, with TRBD1 matching 7 bases. Sequencing input: PBMCs or T cells enriched from blood (not recorded which). The CDR3 DNA is TGCGCCAGCAGCCCCGGGACAGATTATTCACCCCTCCACTTT. Encoded protein: CASSPGTDYSPLHF.